This T cell receptor (beta chain) was captured by sequencing in a study of blood T cell repertoires in COVID-19. Study overall: The study drew acute and convalescent COVID-19 samples from the United States, Italy and Spain.

This CDR3 is built from 16 residues. Germline-derived CDR1 and CDR2 are PRHDT and FYEKMQ (reference sequence). V shed 5 bases, J shed 7 bases, and the junction held 13 bases outside the gene matches. Categorization into cohorts depended on clinical history that participants reported. Sequencing used immunoSEQ multiplex PCR; TCRdb keeps in-frame clones, though not all of them. In the table there are 200,000 to 250,000 clones, nearly 90% of which are singletons. The V gene is TRBV13, the J gene TRBJ2-1, with 8 positions matching TRBD2. The sequencing input was PBMCs or T cells enriched from blood (not recorded which). The sequence came from a man aged 30 to 45 who had been exposed to COVID-19. CDR3 in DNA: TGTGCCAGCAGCCAAAGACGTAGCGGGGTAGGGAATGAGCAGTTCTTC. Translated: CASSQRRSGVGNEQFF. Full variable domain (outside the CDR3, taken from reference TRBV13 and TRBJ2-1): AAGVIQSPRHLIKEKRETATLKCYPIPRHDTVYWYQQGPGQDPQFLISFYEKMQSDKGSIPDRFSAQQFSDYHSELNMSSLELGDSALYFCASSQRRSGVGNEQFFGPGTRLTVL.